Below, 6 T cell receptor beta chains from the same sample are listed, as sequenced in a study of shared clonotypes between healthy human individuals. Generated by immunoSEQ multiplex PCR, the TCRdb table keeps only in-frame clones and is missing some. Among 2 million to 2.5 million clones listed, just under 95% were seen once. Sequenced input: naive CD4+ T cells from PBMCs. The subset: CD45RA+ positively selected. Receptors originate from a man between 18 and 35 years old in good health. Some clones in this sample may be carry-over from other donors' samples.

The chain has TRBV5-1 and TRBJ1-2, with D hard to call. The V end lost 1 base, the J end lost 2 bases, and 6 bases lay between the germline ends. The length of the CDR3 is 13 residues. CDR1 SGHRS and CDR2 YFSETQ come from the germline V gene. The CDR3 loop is CASSLSLNYGYTF. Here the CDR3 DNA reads TGCGCCAGCAGCTTGTCGCTGAACTATGGCTACACCTTC.

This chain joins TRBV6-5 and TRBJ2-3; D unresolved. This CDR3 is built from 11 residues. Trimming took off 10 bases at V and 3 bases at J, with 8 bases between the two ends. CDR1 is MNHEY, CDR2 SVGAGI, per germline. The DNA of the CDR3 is TGTGCCACCACCACGACAGATACGCAGTATTTT. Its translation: CATTTTDTQYF.

CDR3 protein: CASSRSGGIYGYTF. For the CDR3, the DNA is TGTGCCAGCAGCCGGAGCGGGGGCATCTATGGCTACACCTTC. The chain joins TRBV7-2 to TRBJ1-2; maybe TRBD1 (6 bases). Deletions cut 5 bases from V and 4 bases from J, with 14 bases between. There are 14 residues in the CDR3. Germline values: CDR1 SGHTA, CDR2 FQGNSA.

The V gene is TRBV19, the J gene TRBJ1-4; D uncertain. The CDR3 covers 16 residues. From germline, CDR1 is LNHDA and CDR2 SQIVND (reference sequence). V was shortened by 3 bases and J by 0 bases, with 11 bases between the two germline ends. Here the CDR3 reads CASSIRYLATNEKLFF. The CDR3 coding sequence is TGTGCCAGTAGTATTAGGTACCTTGCAACTAATGAAAAACTGTTTTTT.

The CDR3 reads CASSLIDGSGYTF. CDR3 in DNA: TGTGCCAGCAGCCTCATTGATGGGAGCGGCTACACCTTC. The chain has TRBV7-9 and TRBJ1-2; D remains ambiguous. Germline CDR1 and CDR2: SEHNR and FQNEAQ (reference sequence). Trimming cost V 5 bases and J 8 bases, with 15 bases left between them. This CDR3 comprises 13 residues. Looking up the rest from reference TRBV7-9 and TRBJ1-2 gives the full variable domain: DTGVSQNPRHKITKRGQNVTFRCDPISEHNRLYWYRQTLGQGPEFLTYFQNEAQLEKSRLLSDRFSAERPKGSFSTLEIQRTEQGDSAMYLCASSLIDGSGYTFGSGTRLTVV.

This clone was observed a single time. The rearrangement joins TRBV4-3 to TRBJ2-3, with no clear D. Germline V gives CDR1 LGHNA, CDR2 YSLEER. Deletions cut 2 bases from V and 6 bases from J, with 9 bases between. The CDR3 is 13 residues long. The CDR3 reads CASSQRLGDTQYF. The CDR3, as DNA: TGCGCCAGCAGCCAAAGGTTGGGGGATACGCAGTATTTT.